This record looks at one T cell receptor (beta chain) sequence and its context. The antigen is unknown. This specimen includes other DNA sequences encoding the same CDR3. This sample is drawn from a study of vaccination effects on CD4 cells after COVID-19. Findings and caveats of the study: Few convalescent patients were included, and no early post-infection timepoints were sampled. Healthy vaccinees' vaccine-induced clones included only 1 of 255 cross-reacting with common cold coronaviruses. Late after vaccination, infection- and vaccine-induced clones showed marked clonal contraction.

The data were produced by immunoSEQ multiplex PCR, yet TCRdb's version contains in-frame clones alone and is incomplete. The sample yields tens of thousands of clones, around 68% seen once. ViraFEST used viral peptide pools to expand antigen-specific CD4+ T cells before sequencing. Scientists isolated CD4+ T cells after a roughly ten-day culture period ended. People in the vaccine group had not been infected with SARS-CoV-2 before, and their nucleocapsid antibodies were negative. Every well got over 1.5 million PBMC, which were grown with 10 IU/ml IL-2 and about 10 ug/ml peptides. From germline, CDR1 is KGHSH and CDR2 LQKENI. The CDR3 length is 13 residues. The ends were cut back, 2 bases at V and 2 bases at J, with 6 bases in the middle.

J is TRBJ1-2 and V is TRBV18; no firm D call. The receptor comes from a human donor who received a COVID-19 vaccine. The sample in question was CD4+ T cells from PBMCs cultured with SARS-CoV-2 spike peptides, obtained before COVID-19 vaccination. The chain's CDR3 is CASSPGQNYGYTF. Written as DNA, the CDR3 is TGTGCCAGCTCACCAGGGCAGAACTATGGCTACACCTTC.